This T cell receptor (beta chain) was observed in a study of T cell responses to AZD1222 COVID-19 vaccine. TCRdb's copy holds only in-frame clones and misses some; the assay was immunoSEQ multiplex PCR. Here the sample spans some 150,000 clones, under 95% being singletons. CDR1 SGHTA and CDR2 FQGTGA come from the germline V gene. V shed 1 base and J shed 6 bases, with 7 bases lying between them. This CDR3 is built from 13 residues. This receptor was taken from an adult in good health. The specimen comprised peripheral blood, sampled on day 0 of MenACWY control vaccination. The V call is TRBV7-3, the J call TRBJ2-1; TRBD1 is a possible D gene (6 bases). The CDR3 bases are TGTGCCAGCAGCTTAAACAGGGTCAATGAGCAGTTCTTC. This codes for CASSLNRVNEQFF.